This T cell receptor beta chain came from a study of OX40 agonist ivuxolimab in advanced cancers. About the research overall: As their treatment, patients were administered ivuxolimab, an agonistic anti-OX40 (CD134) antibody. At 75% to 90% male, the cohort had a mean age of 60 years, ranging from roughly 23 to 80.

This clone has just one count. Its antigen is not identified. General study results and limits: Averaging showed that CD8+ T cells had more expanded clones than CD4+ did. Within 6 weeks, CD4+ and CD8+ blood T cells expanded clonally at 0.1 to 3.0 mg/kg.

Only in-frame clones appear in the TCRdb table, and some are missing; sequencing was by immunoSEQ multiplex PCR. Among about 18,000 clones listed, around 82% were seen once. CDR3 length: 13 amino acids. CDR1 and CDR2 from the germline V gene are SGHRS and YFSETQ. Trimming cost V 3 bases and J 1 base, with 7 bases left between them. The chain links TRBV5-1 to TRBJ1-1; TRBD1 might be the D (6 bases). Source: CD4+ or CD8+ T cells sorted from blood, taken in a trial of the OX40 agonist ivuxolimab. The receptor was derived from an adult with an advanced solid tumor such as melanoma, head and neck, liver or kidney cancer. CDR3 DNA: TGCGCCAGCAGCTCACAGGGGAACACTGAAGCTTTCTTT. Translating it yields CASSSQGNTEAFF. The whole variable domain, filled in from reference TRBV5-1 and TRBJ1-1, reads KAGVTQTPRYLIKTRGQQVTLSCSPISGHRSVSWYQQTPGQGLQFLFEYFSETQRNKGNFPGRFSGRQFSNSRSEMNVSTLELGDSALYLCASSSQGNTEAFFGQGTRLTVV.